The rows below give T cell receptor beta chains drawn from one sample of a study of radiotherapy plus CTLA-4 blockade in lung cancer. Assay used: immunoSEQ multiplex PCR; TCRdb lists only in-frame clones, some missing. The repertoire holds 34,000 or so clones, with roughly 79% as singletons. This specimen was peripheral blood, taken from a patient treated with radiotherapy plus ipilimumab. The receptors shown here come from a human donor with non-small cell lung cancer that progressed on radiotherapy plus ipilimumab. Both conserved end residues are part of each CDR3. A D gene is named only where the DNA matches it firmly. Some rows have no size entry. The others give once, few or many, or a class for an expanded clone.

clone_size: NA
j_call: TRBJ2-2
v_call: TRBV10-2
d_call: NA
cdr3_length: 15
cdr3_nt: TGCGCCAGCAGTGAGAGCAGCCTAAACACCGGGGAGCTGTTTTTT
cdr3_aa: CASSESSLNTGELFF

clone_size: few
j_call: TRBJ1-4
v_call: TRBV7-9
d_call: NA
cdr3_length: 18
cdr3_nt: TGTGCCAGCAGCTTACGTGGCAGGCGATATTCAACTAATGAAAAACTGTTTTTT
cdr3_aa: CASSLRGRRYSTNEKLFF

clone_size: NA
j_call: TRBJ2-7
v_call: TRBV7-9
d_call: TRBD1
cdr3_length: 12
cdr3_nt: TGTGCCAGCCGACAGGGAGCCAACGAGCAGTACTTC
cdr3_aa: CASRQGANEQYF

clone_size: NA
j_call: TRBJ2-5
v_call: TRBV27
d_call: TRBD2
cdr3_length: 16
cdr3_nt: TGTGCCAGCAGTTCATCCTTACTAGCGGGCCAAGAGACCCAGTACTTC
cdr3_aa: CASSSSLLAGQETQYF

clone_size: medium-sized
j_call: TRBJ2-1
v_call: TRBV7-9
d_call: NA
cdr3_length: 14
cdr3_nt: TGTGCCAGCAGCACCGACGCAAGCGGAACTGAGCAGTTCTTC
cdr3_aa: CASSTDASGTEQFF

clone_size: NA
j_call: TRBJ1-1
v_call: TRBV4-2
d_call: NA
cdr3_length: 14
cdr3_nt: TGTGCCAGCAGCCAAGCCGACGGAGGACATGAAGCTTTCTTT
cdr3_aa: CASSQADGGHEAFF

clone_size: NA
j_call: TRBJ2-3
v_call: TRBV5-1
d_call: NA
cdr3_length: 13
cdr3_nt: TGCGCCAGCAGCTTGGGGGTAGGAGATACGCAGTATTTT
cdr3_aa: CASSLGVGDTQYF

clone_size: NA
j_call: TRBJ2-7
v_call: TRBV28
d_call: NA
cdr3_length: 12
cdr3_nt: TGTGCCAGCAGTTTGTCCTCCTCCGAGCAGTACTTC
cdr3_aa: CASSLSSSEQYF

clone_size: NA
j_call: TRBJ1-4
v_call: TRBV7-9
d_call: NA
cdr3_length: 14
cdr3_nt: TGTGCCAGCAGCCCAGGTGCCGGTGGTGAAAAACTGTTTTTT
cdr3_aa: CASSPGAGGEKLFF

clone_size: NA
j_call: TRBJ1-2
v_call: TRBV2
d_call: NA
cdr3_length: 12
cdr3_nt: TGTGCCAGCAGTGAAGGTTCTGATGGCTACACCTTC
cdr3_aa: CASSEGSDGYTF

clone_size: NA
j_call: TRBJ2-3
v_call: TRBV5-4
d_call: NA
cdr3_length: 14
cdr3_nt: TGTGCCAGCAGCTTCCCTCTAGGTTCGGATACGCAGTATTTT
cdr3_aa: CASSFPLGSDTQYF

clone_size: few
j_call: TRBJ2-1
v_call: TRBV29-1
d_call: TRBD2
cdr3_length: 16
cdr3_nt: TGCAGCGCCGAGGGGATGGTAGCGGGAGCCTACAATGAGCAGTTCTTC
cdr3_aa: CSAEGMVAGAYNEQFF

clone_size: NA
j_call: TRBJ1-3
v_call: TRBV7-2
d_call: TRBD1
cdr3_length: 15
cdr3_nt: TGTGCCAGCAGCTTAGGAGACAGGGCTGGAAACACCATATATTTT
cdr3_aa: CASSLGDRAGNTIYF

clone_size: once
j_call: TRBJ2-7
v_call: TRBV25-1
d_call: TRBD1
cdr3_length: 13
cdr3_nt: TGTGCCAGCAGGGGACAGGGTTCCTACGAGCAGTACTTC
cdr3_aa: CASRGQGSYEQYF

clone_size: NA
j_call: TRBJ1-5
v_call: TRBV2
d_call: NA
cdr3_length: 14
cdr3_nt: TGTGCCAGCAGTTCCAGGGTCCGGGATCAGCCCCAGCATTTT
cdr3_aa: CASSSRVRDQPQHF

clone_size: NA
j_call: TRBJ1-1
v_call: TRBV5-1
d_call: NA
cdr3_length: 14
cdr3_nt: TGCGCCAGCAGCTTGGGGGGGCCAGGCACTGAAGCTTTCTTT
cdr3_aa: CASSLGGPGTEAFF

clone_size: once
j_call: TRBJ1-1
v_call: TRBV4-1
d_call: NA
cdr3_length: 13
cdr3_nt: TGCGCCAGCAGCCAAGATGGAAACACTGAAGCTTTCTTT
cdr3_aa: CASSQDGNTEAFF

clone_size: once
j_call: TRBJ2-1
v_call: TRBV19
d_call: NA
cdr3_length: 15
cdr3_nt: TGTGCCAGTAGTTTATGGGACTCCTCCTACAATGAGCAGTTCTTC
cdr3_aa: CASSLWDSSYNEQFF

clone_size: NA
j_call: TRBJ2-7
v_call: TRBV27
d_call: NA
cdr3_length: 14
cdr3_nt: TGTGCCAGCAGTCCCGAATGGAGCTCCTACGAGCAGTACTTC
cdr3_aa: CASSPEWSSYEQYF

clone_size: NA
j_call: TRBJ1-4
v_call: TRBV2
d_call: NA
cdr3_length: 13
cdr3_nt: TGTGCCAGCAGTGAACAAGGGTTTAAAAAACTGTTTTTT
cdr3_aa: CASSEQGFKKLFF

clone_size: NA
j_call: TRBJ2-7
v_call: TRBV5-1
d_call: NA
cdr3_length: 14
cdr3_nt: TGCGCCAGCAGCTTGGAGGATGCCAGGGACAAGCAGTACTTC
cdr3_aa: CASSLEDARDKQYF

clone_size: NA
j_call: TRBJ2-1
v_call: TRBV7-2
d_call: NA
cdr3_length: 14
cdr3_nt: TGTGCCAGCAGCTTAAAGAGGGCCGAGGGTGAGCAGTTCTTC
cdr3_aa: CASSLKRAEGEQFF

clone_size: NA
j_call: TRBJ1-6
v_call: TRBV6-6
d_call: NA
cdr3_length: 14
cdr3_nt: TGTGCCAGCAGTTACTCAGGGGAGGGATCACCCCTCCACTTT
cdr3_aa: CASSYSGEGSPLHF

clone_size: once
j_call: TRBJ1-5
v_call: TRBV2
d_call: NA
cdr3_length: 14
cdr3_nt: TGTGCCAGCAGTGAGCAGAGCCGCAATCAGCCCCAGCATTTT
cdr3_aa: CASSEQSRNQPQHF

clone_size: NA
j_call: TRBJ1-1
v_call: TRBV4-3
d_call: TRBD1
cdr3_length: 18
cdr3_nt: TGCGCCAGCAGCCAAGATCAGGGGGCGCATCTTTCGGACACTGAAGCTTTCTTT
cdr3_aa: CASSQDQGAHLSDTEAFF

clone_size: NA
j_call: TRBJ2-1
v_call: TRBV7-9
d_call: TRBD2
cdr3_length: 13
cdr3_nt: TGTGCCAGCAGCGCTAGCGGATACAATGAGCAGTTCTTC
cdr3_aa: CASSASGYNEQFF

clone_size: NA
j_call: TRBJ1-6
v_call: TRBV7-9
d_call: NA
cdr3_length: 14
cdr3_nt: TGTGCCAGCAGCTTTTCCCAGGTGGATTCACCCCTCCACTTT
cdr3_aa: CASSFSQVDSPLHF

clone_size: NA
j_call: TRBJ1-2
v_call: TRBV7-3
d_call: TRBD1
cdr3_length: 14
cdr3_nt: TGTGCCAGCAGCTCCGGGACAGGGAGCTATGGCTACACCTTC
cdr3_aa: CASSSGTGSYGYTF

clone_size: NA
j_call: TRBJ1-5
v_call: TRBV7-8
d_call: NA
cdr3_length: 14
cdr3_nt: TGTGCCAGCAGCCACCCCCCGGAGGATCAGCCCCAGCATTTT
cdr3_aa: CASSHPPEDQPQHF

clone_size: once
j_call: TRBJ1-1
v_call: TRBV5-1
d_call: NA
cdr3_length: 16
cdr3_nt: TGCGCCAGCAGCTGGAAAGGGGCTACAGGAGGTTCTGAAGCTTTCTTT
cdr3_aa: CASSWKGATGGSEAFF

clone_size: NA
j_call: TRBJ1-5
v_call: TRBV19
d_call: NA
cdr3_length: 17
cdr3_nt: TGTGCCAGTAGTATGGGGGCGGCATATATTAGCAATCAGCCCCAGCATTTT
cdr3_aa: CASSMGAAYISNQPQHF

clone_size: NA
j_call: TRBJ1-1
v_call: TRBV11-2
d_call: NA
cdr3_length: 13
cdr3_nt: TGTGCCAGCAGCTTAGACTGGAACACTGAAGCTTTCTTT
cdr3_aa: CASSLDWNTEAFF

clone_size: NA
j_call: TRBJ2-7
v_call: TRBV19
d_call: NA
cdr3_length: 13
cdr3_nt: TGTGCCAGTAGTTTCGACGGACCGAGCGAGCAGTACTTC
cdr3_aa: CASSFDGPSEQYF

clone_size: once
j_call: TRBJ2-7
v_call: TRBV6-6
d_call: TRBD1
cdr3_length: 14
cdr3_nt: TGTGCCAGCAGTTACCGGACAGGGGCATACGAGCAGTACTTC
cdr3_aa: CASSYRTGAYEQYF

clone_size: NA
j_call: TRBJ2-1
v_call: TRBV7-9
d_call: NA
cdr3_length: 14
cdr3_nt: TGTGCCAGCAGCGGGACCAACTCCTACAATGAGCAGTTCTTC
cdr3_aa: CASSGTNSYNEQFF

clone_size: NA
j_call: TRBJ1-2
v_call: TRBV28
d_call: TRBD1
cdr3_length: 13
cdr3_nt: TGTGCCAGCAGCAGGACAGGCATCTCGGGCTACACCTTC
cdr3_aa: CASSRTGISGYTF

clone_size: NA
j_call: TRBJ1-5
v_call: TRBV21-1
d_call: NA
cdr3_length: 14
cdr3_nt: TGTGCCAGCAGCAAGCAGGGGGCGGGTCAGCCCCAGCATTTT
cdr3_aa: CASSKQGAGQPQHF

clone_size: NA
j_call: TRBJ2-5
v_call: TRBV9
d_call: NA
cdr3_length: 15
cdr3_nt: TGTGCCAGCAGCGTAGGGGGACTGATGAAAGAGACCCAGTACTTC
cdr3_aa: CASSVGGLMKETQYF

clone_size: once
j_call: TRBJ2-3
v_call: TRBV6-4
d_call: TRBD2
cdr3_length: 18
cdr3_nt: TGTGCCAGCAGCCCCCAGGGCGTAGCGGGGAAATCCCGGGATACGCAGTATTTT
cdr3_aa: CASSPQGVAGKSRDTQYF

clone_size: NA
j_call: TRBJ2-1
v_call: TRBV19
d_call: NA
cdr3_length: 15
cdr3_nt: TGTGCCAGTAGTATAGCTGGAGCAACCTACAATGAGCAGTTCTTC
cdr3_aa: CASSIAGATYNEQFF

clone_size: once
j_call: TRBJ2-5
v_call: TRBV18
d_call: TRBD1
cdr3_length: 14
cdr3_nt: TGTGCCAGCTCACCAGGGACAGGGCGCTGGGAGCAGTACTTC
cdr3_aa: CASSPGTGRWEQYF

clone_size: NA
j_call: TRBJ2-7
v_call: TRBV4-1
d_call: NA
cdr3_length: 15
cdr3_nt: TGCGCCAGCAGCCAAGAAGGGGCCTGGGTAAACGAGCAGTACTTC
cdr3_aa: CASSQEGAWVNEQYF

clone_size: NA
j_call: TRBJ2-5
v_call: TRBV11-2
d_call: NA
cdr3_length: 13
cdr3_nt: TGTGCCAGCAGCTTAGGACGTCAAGAGACCCAGTACTTC
cdr3_aa: CASSLGRQETQYF

clone_size: NA
j_call: TRBJ1-1
v_call: TRBV28
d_call: NA
cdr3_length: 15
cdr3_nt: TGTGCCAGCAGATCAATTCGGGAGGGGAACACTGAAGCTTTCTTT
cdr3_aa: CASRSIREGNTEAFF

clone_size: NA
j_call: TRBJ2-3
v_call: TRBV12-5
d_call: TRBD2
cdr3_length: 16
cdr3_nt: TGTGCTAGTGGTCATGGACTAGCGGGAGGCACAGATACGCAGTATTTT
cdr3_aa: CASGHGLAGGTDTQYF

clone_size: NA
j_call: TRBJ1-4
v_call: TRBV6-1
d_call: TRBD1
cdr3_length: 15
cdr3_nt: TGTGCCAGCAGCGACGGACAGGTCCGAAATGAAAAACTGTTTTTT
cdr3_aa: CASSDGQVRNEKLFF

clone_size: NA
j_call: TRBJ2-6
v_call: TRBV19
d_call: NA
cdr3_length: 15
cdr3_nt: TGTGCCAGTAGTATAGGCAGTACGGGGGCCAACGTCCTGACTTTC
cdr3_aa: CASSIGSTGANVLTF

clone_size: once
j_call: TRBJ1-5
v_call: TRBV6-6
d_call: NA
cdr3_length: 13
cdr3_nt: TGTGCCAGCAAGTGGGATAGCAATCAGCCCCAGCATTTT
cdr3_aa: CASKWDSNQPQHF

clone_size: once
j_call: TRBJ1-1
v_call: TRBV7-9
d_call: NA
cdr3_length: 14
cdr3_nt: TGTGCCAGCAGCTATGGAGGTGGGGCGGCTGAAGCTTTCTTT
cdr3_aa: CASSYGGGAAEAFF

clone_size: once
j_call: TRBJ1-5
v_call: TRBV9
d_call: NA
cdr3_length: 15
cdr3_nt: TGTGCCAGCAGCGTACATGGGACTCTCAATCAGCCCCAGCATTTT
cdr3_aa: CASSVHGTLNQPQHF

clone_size: NA
j_call: TRBJ2-3
v_call: TRBV4-1
d_call: TRBD1
cdr3_length: 15
cdr3_nt: TGCGCCAGCAGCCGGACAGGGGCAGTCGATGATACGCAGTATTTT
cdr3_aa: CASSRTGAVDDTQYF

clone_size: NA
j_call: TRBJ2-5
v_call: TRBV28
d_call: NA
cdr3_length: 14
cdr3_nt: TGTGCCAGCAGTTTATGGCAGGGACAAGAGACCCAGTACTTC
cdr3_aa: CASSLWQGQETQYF

clone_size: NA
j_call: TRBJ1-1
v_call: TRBV28
d_call: TRBD1
cdr3_length: 14
cdr3_nt: TGTGCCAGCACCAACGACAGGGGGCGGTTCTTAGCTTTCTTT
cdr3_aa: CASTNDRGRFLAFF

clone_size: NA
j_call: TRBJ1-6
v_call: TRBV19
d_call: NA
cdr3_length: 14
cdr3_nt: TGTGCCAGTAAAGGGGCGTTATTAAATTCACCCCTCCACTTT
cdr3_aa: CASKGALLNSPLHF

clone_size: medium-sized
j_call: TRBJ2-7
v_call: TRBV13
d_call: TRBD2
cdr3_length: 15
cdr3_nt: TGTGCCAGCAGCCTCGGGACTAGCGGGAGGGGCGAGCAGTACTTC
cdr3_aa: CASSLGTSGRGEQYF